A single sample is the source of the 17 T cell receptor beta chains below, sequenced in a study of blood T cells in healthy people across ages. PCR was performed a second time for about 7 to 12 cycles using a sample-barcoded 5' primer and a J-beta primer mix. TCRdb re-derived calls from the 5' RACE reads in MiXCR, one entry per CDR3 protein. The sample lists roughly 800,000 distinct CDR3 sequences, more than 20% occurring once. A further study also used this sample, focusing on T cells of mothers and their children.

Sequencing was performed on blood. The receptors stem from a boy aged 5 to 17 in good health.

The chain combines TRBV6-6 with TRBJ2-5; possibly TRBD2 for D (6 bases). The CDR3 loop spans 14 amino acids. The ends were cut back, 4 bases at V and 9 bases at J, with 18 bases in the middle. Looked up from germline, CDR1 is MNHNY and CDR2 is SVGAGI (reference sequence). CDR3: CASSSETPWEAQYF. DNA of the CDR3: TGTGCCAGCAGTTCCGAGACTCCTTGGGAGGCCCAGTACTTC.

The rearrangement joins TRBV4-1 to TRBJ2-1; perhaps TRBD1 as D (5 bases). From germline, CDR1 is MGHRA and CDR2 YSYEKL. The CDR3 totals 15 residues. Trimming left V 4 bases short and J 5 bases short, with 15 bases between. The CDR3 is CASSPGVGVDNEQFF. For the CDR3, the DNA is TGCGCCAGCAGCCCTGGGGTAGGGGTTGACAATGAGCAGTTCTTC.

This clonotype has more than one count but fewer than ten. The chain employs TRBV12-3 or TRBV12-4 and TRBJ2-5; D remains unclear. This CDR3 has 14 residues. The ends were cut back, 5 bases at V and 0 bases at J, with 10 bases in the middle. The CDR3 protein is CASSLQTDQETQYF. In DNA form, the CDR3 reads TGTGCCAGCAGTCTTCAAACAGACCAAGAGACCCAGTACTTC.

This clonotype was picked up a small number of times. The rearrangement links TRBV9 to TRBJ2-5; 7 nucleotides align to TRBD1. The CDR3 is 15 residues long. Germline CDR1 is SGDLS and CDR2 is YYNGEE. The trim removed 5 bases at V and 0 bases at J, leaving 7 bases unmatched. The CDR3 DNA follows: TGTGCCAGCAGTGGGACAGCAACCTACCAAGAGACCCAGTACTTC. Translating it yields CASSGTATYQETQYF.

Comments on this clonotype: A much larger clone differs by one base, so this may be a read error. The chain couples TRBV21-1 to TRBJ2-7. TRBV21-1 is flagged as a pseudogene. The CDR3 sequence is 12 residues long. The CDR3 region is CASSKVSYEQYF. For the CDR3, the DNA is TGTGCCAGCAGCAAAGTCTCCTACGAGCAGTACTTC.

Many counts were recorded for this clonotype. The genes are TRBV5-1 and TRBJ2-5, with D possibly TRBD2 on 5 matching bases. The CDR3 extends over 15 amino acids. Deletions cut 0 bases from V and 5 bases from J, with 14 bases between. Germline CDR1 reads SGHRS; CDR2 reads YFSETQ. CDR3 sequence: CASSLEDSYRETQYF. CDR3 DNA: TGCGCCAGCAGCTTGGAGGACTCCTACCGGGAGACCCAGTACTTC.

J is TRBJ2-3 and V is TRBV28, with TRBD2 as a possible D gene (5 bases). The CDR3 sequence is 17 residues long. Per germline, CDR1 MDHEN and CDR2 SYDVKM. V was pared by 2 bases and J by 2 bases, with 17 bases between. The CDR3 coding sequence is TGTGCCAGCAGTTTAGGAGGAGTGGGTCCGGACACAGATACGCAGTATTTT. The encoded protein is CASSLGGVGPDTDTQYF.

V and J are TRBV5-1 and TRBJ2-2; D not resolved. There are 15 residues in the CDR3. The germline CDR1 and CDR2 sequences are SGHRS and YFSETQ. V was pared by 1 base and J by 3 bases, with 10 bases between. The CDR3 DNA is TGCGCCAGCAGCTTGATTAATCCAGACACCGGGGAGCTGTTTTTT. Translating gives CASSLINPDTGELFF.

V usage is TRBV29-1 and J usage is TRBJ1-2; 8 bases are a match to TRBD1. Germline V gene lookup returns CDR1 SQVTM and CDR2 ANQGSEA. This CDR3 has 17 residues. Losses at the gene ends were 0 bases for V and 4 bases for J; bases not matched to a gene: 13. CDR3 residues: CSVEDGAGGEMIYGYTF. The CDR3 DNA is TGCAGCGTTGAAGATGGGGCAGGGGGCGAGATGATCTATGGCTACACCTTC.

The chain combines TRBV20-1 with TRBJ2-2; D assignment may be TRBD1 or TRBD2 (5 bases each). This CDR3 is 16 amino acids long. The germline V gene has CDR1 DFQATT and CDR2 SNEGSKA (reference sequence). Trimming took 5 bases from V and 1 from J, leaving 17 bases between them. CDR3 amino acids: CSAAPGRHLNTGELFF. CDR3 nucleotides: TGCAGTGCTGCACCGGGACGGCACCTGAACACCGGGGAGCTGTTTTTT.

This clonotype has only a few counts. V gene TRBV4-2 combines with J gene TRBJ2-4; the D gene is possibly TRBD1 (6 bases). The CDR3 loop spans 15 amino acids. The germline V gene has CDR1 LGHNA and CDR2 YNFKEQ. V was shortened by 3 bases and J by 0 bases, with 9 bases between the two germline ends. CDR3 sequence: CASSQGHGAKNIQYF. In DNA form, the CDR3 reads TGTGCCAGCAGCCAGGGACACGGAGCCAAAAACATTCAGTACTTC.

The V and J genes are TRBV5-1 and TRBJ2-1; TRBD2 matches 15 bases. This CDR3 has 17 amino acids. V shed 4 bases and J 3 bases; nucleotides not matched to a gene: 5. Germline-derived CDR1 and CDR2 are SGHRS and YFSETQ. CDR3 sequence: CASSHGTSGGFYNEQFF. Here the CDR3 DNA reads TGCGCCAGCAGCCACGGGACTAGCGGGGGGTTCTACAATGAGCAGTTCTTC.

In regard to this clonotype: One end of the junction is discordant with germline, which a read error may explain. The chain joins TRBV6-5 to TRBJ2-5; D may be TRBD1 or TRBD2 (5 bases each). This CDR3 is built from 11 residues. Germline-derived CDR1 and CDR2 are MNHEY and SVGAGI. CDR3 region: CVSSLGAAQYF. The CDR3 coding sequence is TGTGTCAGCAGTCTCGGGGCTGCCCAGTACTTC.

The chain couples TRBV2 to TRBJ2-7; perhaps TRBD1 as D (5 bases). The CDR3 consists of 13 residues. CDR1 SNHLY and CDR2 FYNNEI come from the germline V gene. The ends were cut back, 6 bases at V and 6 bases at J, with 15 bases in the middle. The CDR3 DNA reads TGTGCCAGCAGAAAGGGGCTCCCAGTCGAGCAGTACTTC. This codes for CASRKGLPVEQYF.

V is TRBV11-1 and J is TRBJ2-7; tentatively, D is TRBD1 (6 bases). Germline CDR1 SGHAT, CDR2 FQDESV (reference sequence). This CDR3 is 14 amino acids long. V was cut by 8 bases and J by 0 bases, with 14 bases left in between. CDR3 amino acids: CASSGQHNSYEQYF. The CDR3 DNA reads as TGTGCCAGCTCTGGACAGCACAACTCCTACGAGCAGTACTTC.

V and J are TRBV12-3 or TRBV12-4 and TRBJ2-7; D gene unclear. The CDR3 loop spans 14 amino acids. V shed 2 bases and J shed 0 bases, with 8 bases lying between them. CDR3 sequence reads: CASSLLGLSYEQYF. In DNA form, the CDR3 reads TGTGCCAGCAGTTTACTGGGCCTCTCCTACGAGCAGTACTTC.

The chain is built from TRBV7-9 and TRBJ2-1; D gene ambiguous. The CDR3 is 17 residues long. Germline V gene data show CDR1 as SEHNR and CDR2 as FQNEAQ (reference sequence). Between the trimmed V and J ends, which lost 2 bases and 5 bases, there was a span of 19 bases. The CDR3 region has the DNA TGTGCCAGCAGCTTATATTTGGGTCTACACAAAAACAATGAGCAGTTCTTC. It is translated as CASSLYLGLHKNNEQFF.